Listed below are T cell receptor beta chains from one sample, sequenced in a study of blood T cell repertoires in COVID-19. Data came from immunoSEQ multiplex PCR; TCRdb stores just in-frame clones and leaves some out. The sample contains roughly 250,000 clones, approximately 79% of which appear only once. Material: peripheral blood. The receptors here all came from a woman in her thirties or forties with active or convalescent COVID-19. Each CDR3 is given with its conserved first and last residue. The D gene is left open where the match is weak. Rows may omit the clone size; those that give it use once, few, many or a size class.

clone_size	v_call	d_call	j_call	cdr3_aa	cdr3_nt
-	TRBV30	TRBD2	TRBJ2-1	CAWSLTSGAGGEQFF	TGTGCCTGGAGTTTGACTAGCGGGGCCGGGGGTGAGCAGTTCTTC
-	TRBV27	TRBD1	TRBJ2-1	CASSSRQGGRSEQFF	TGTGCCAGCAGTTCCCGACAGGGGGGGCGGAGTGAGCAGTTCTTC
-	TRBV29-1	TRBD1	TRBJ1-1	CSVEAGGWTEAFF	TGCAGCGTTGAAGCAGGGGGATGGACTGAAGCTTTCTTT
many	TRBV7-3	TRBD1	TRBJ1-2	CASSPGQGEYGYTF	TGTGCCAGCAGCCCGGGACAGGGGGAGTATGGCTACACCTTC
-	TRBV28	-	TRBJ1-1	CASSLPKNTEAFF	TGTGCCAGCAGTCTACCGAAGAACACTGAAGCTTTCTTT
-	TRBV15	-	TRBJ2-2	CATSRIQALGELFF	TGTGCCACCAGCAGAATACAGGCGCTCGGGGAGCTGTTTTTT
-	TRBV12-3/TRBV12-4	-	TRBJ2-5	CASSLPAGETQYF	TGTGCCAGCAGTTTACCTGCGGGGGAGACCCAGTACTTC
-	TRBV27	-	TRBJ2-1	CASSAGGYYNEQFF	TGTGCCAGCAGTGCAGGGGGGTACTACAATGAGCAGTTCTTC
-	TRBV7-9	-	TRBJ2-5	CASSHTTGGETQYF	TGTGCCAGCAGCCATACCACAGGTGGGGAGACCCAGTACTTC
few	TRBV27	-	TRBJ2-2	CASSPLGDFGDLNTGELFF	TGTGCCAGCAGTCCTCTAGGGGACTTCGGAGATTTGAACACCGGGGAGCTGTTTTTT
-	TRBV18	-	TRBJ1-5	CASSPNPGGNQPQHF	TGTGCCAGCTCTCCTAACCCTGGAGGCAATCAGCCCCAGCATTTT
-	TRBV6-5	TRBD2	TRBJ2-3	CASSPRAGGTDTQYF	TGTGCCAGCTCCCCGAGGGCGGGAGGCACAGATACGCAGTATTTT
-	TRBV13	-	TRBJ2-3	CASSLVKTRGTDTQYF	TGTGCCAGCAGCTTAGTTAAGACCCGGGGGACAGATACGCAGTATTTT
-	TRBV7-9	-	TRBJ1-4	CASSAYDEKLFF	TGTGCCAGCAGCGCCTACGATGAAAAACTGTTTTTT
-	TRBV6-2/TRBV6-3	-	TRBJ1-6	CASTPWRYPGSPLHF	TGTGCCAGCACCCCGTGGAGGTACCCGGGTTCACCCCTCCACTTT
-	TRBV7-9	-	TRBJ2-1	CASSSSRRVYNEQFF	TGTGCCAGCAGCAGCTCGCGGCGGGTGTACAATGAGCAGTTCTTC
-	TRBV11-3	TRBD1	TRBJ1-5	CASSPDRANQPQHF	TGTGCCAGCAGCCCCGACAGGGCGAATCAGCCCCAGCATTTT
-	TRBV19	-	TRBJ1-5	CASRQNSNNQPQHF	TGTGCCAGTAGACAGAACTCTAACAATCAGCCCCAGCATTTT